What follows is one TCR beta chain and its context. Its antigen remains undetermined. A read error is likely, as this CDR3 ends without the conserved phenylalanine or tryptophan. This sample is part of a study of cytomegalovirus exposure and HLA in healthy donors (dated by TCRdb to the late 2010s). Concerning the study at large: An earlier analysis of approximately 640 of the donors reported 250 to 300 Gb of sequence data and 117 million unique TCR beta sequences from 150 million to 200 million T cells. An early release covering roughly 600 HLA-typed donors comprised about 300 gigabases of sequencing data and around 86 million unique TCR sequences. The genetic ancestry cluster associated with self-reported Caucasian donors included approximately 85% of the 398 genotyped donors. The aim of the study was to test whether cataloging public T cell receptors could identify signatures of past pathogen exposure. The T cell repertoires of under 700 subjects were profiled by immunosequencing and related to cytomegalovirus serostatus. A separate validation cohort of roughly 130 different subjects was used in addition to the roughly 620-subject first cohort. The study combined high-throughput TCR immunosequencing, statistical association of individual TCRs with disease status, and machine learning to predict cytomegalovirus infection status. To study patterns of TCR occurrence, a later analysis re-analyzed previously published TCR beta repertoires from more than 550 donors and added high-resolution HLA genotyping. Rather than drawing on any new phenotypic data, the later analysis identified candidate immune exposures from TCR beta sequences and the way those sequences occurred across donors. To decide whether each TCR beta V gene segment behaved as functional or pseudogenic, an earlier analysis of nearly 600 of the donors relied on high-throughput TCR beta sequencing. Donor age, sex, ethnicity and CMV serostatus were compiled together with the repertoire data. A later genetic analysis used genome-wide SNP genotypes for about 60% of the roughly 670 donors, treating that subset as a discovery cohort. All discovery cohort repertoires had been generated on a single sequencing platform. Both class I and class II loci were covered by HLA typing, at four-digit resolution. The number of donors typed differed by locus, with roughly 629-640 for A, B, C, DRB1 and DQB1, 522 for DQA1, approximately 570 for DPA1, and around 430 for DPB1. Because of strong linkage in the cohort, roughly five DR-DQ haplotypes were treated as single units for association and clustering. Across some 400 genotyped donors of the cohort, an average of approximately 200,000 unique TCR beta nucleotide sequences per donor were sequenced, and 15% to 20% of those sequences were non-productive.

Study-wide findings and limitations: Compared with equally common non-associated chains, HLA-associated TCR beta chains in a later analysis were more clonally expanded and had lower generation probabilities. Correlated functional status among segregating V segments might be attributable to linkage disequilibrium, but an unknown experimental factor could not be ruled out. In this cohort, only TCR beta chains were sequenced, and detectable features were limited by the absence of alpha or paired-chain data. A total of 150 to 200 TCR beta chains were listed by the study as associated with cytomegalovirus. In a later analysis, the rate of TCR association differed among HLA loci, with DRB1 alleles having the most associated TCRs and HLA-C alleles having the fewest. Most TCR sequences were observed very rarely across donors, whereas some public TCRs were present in many individuals. A cluster of highly shared sequence variants was judged likely to be a technical artifact of the sequencing pipeline. The classifier was reported to diagnose cytomegalovirus status with high specificity and sensitivity in both the original cohort and the validation cohort. At a false discovery rate of 0.05, a later analysis linked under 20,000 TCR beta sequences to specific HLA alleles. A further reported finding was that TCR beta sequences accurately predicted the HLA-A and HLA-B alleles for most subjects in the first cohort. A later analysis reported that several top co-occurrence clusters appeared linked to parvovirus B19, influenza, CMV and Epstein-Barr virus. The only immune exposure information available for the cohort was CMV serostatus. HLA typing was unavailable for some donors at each locus, so association tests used only the typed subset. Because counts were too low, some 17 rarely observed V segments, including chromosome 9 orphons, were excluded from the earlier analysis of 587 of the donors. Some IMGT-functional V segments, including TRBV6-2 and TRBV6-3, could not be distinguished by the 87-base-pair reads and were therefore excluded. V-gene and J-gene trimming of TCR beta chains was associated with a missense DCLRE1C variant in a later genetic analysis, and the association was replicated in an independent cohort. In an earlier analysis of 587 of the donors, most TCR beta V segments appeared in productive rearrangements about 87% or about 30% of the time, broadly matching IMGT annotations. A later genetic analysis reported fewer N-insertions in productive TCRs among donors in an Asian-associated ancestry cluster than the approximately 670-donor mean. According to the authors, the approach could potentially be generalized to other disease states and immunological phenotypes. Assigning TCR associations to individual alleles was difficult when HLA alleles, especially DR and DQ, strongly co-occurred. Roughly uniform sequencing depth across donors was assumed in presence/absence analyses, although this assumption may not hold. In vitro tests confirmed that a few of the cytomegalovirus-associated TCR beta chains recognize cytomegalovirus antigens. A later analysis found that most CMV-associated TCR beta chains appeared HLA-restricted, with HLA associations seemingly driven largely by CMV exposure.

The method behind the library was the immunoSEQ multiplex PCR assay. A mixture of 60 forward primers for TCR Vbeta segments and 13 reverse primers for TCR Jbeta segments was used in the multiplex PCR. The CDR3 region of rearranged TCR beta genes was amplified from genomic DNA by a multiplex PCR assay. The Illumina HiSeq System was used to sequence the amplified TCR beta libraries as 87-base-pair reads. From the authors' description of their analysis: A later analysis counted approximately 76 million unique TCR beta chains across the roughly 700 repertoires, and about 10 million of these chains were shared by at least two donors. To remove PCR and sequencing errors, raw reads were error-corrected and collapsed into unique sequences using a nearest-neighbor algorithm that merged closely related sequences. CDR3 sequences were aligned to IMGT reference sequences to assign V, D and J gene segments. For a sequence to be retained, at least a six-nucleotide match to both a V gene segment and a J gene segment was required. Rearrangements were called productive when the CDR3 lacked stop codons and stayed in frame with V and J; all others were non-productive. CDR3 was defined by IMGT convention, running from the second conserved V-encoded cysteine to the conserved J-encoded phenylalanine. In an earlier analysis of more than 550 of the donors, sequences lacking an unambiguous match to a single V gene segment were excluded. An earlier analysis of over 450 of the donors classified V segments as functional when productive rearrangements were above 56.7% and as segregating when the standard deviation between donors was above 5%. A statistical classification framework was developed to diagnose cytomegalovirus status using the catalog of TCR beta chain sequences. A later analysis assigned V and J genes by comparing TCR nucleotide sequences with IMGT/GENE-DB human TR gene sequences. Using the TCRdist pipeline, a later analysis assigned CDR3 sequences along with most-parsimonious VDJ recombination scenarios. In a later analysis, every TCR beta chain was defined by the combination of its CDR3 amino acid sequence and its V-gene family, and reads without a unique V-gene family were dropped. A later analysis removed several hundred highly shared, low-generation-probability nucleotide sequences to deal with suspected cross-contamination and a sequencing artifact. A later analysis calculated a clonal expansion index for each public chain from normalized within-repertoire ranks of inferred template counts. Generation probabilities in a later analysis came from a VDJ recombination model fitted to out-of-frame rearrangements, and those results were checked against IGoR. A later analysis scored TCR-TCR, TCR-HLA and TCR-CMV co-occurrence with hypergeometric tests, applying a repertoire-size bias correction to TCR pairs. A later analysis estimated false discovery rates by permuting HLA or CMV assignments 20 times. In a later analysis, co-occurring TCRs were grouped using DBSCAN, and TCRdist sequence similarity was added for clustering within HLA-allele-positive subsets. Repertoires with fewer than 30,000 or more than 120,000 public chains, plus five repertoires with anomalous nucleotide sharing, were excluded from co-occurrence clustering. As stored in TCRdb, this immuneACCESS dataset retains in-frame rearrangements with V and J assigned. A fraction of the clones does not appear; measured against another copy, unresolved V genes explain less than half of the discrepancy, and the remainder lacks a known reason. V, J and clone size derive from that table, while D and trimming were established from the DNA sequence. The sample contains 200,000 or so clones, roughly 80% of them found a single time. The ten largest clones capture about 2.6% of the sample.

The cohort comprised around 690 healthy bone marrow donors. Cohort members were all nominally healthy when sampled, although unrecorded immune exposures were likely present. The donor tested CMV seropositive and was one of the 289 seropositive cohort members. A peripheral blood sample was collected from each donor, and TCR beta sequencing was performed on peripheral blood mononuclear cells. Genomic DNA was extracted from the blood cell samples with the Qiagen DNeasy Blood Extraction Kit. The CDR3 region is 15 residues in length, termini included. CDR3 DNA only is kept here, 45 bases in frame from base 1. A distance of 10 bases separates the germline ends of V and J, which lose 0 bases and 1 base respectively. CDR1 SGHNT and CDR2 YYREEE are derived from the germline V gene (reference sequence).

The source of this sequence is a woman aged 45-59 years in good health and CMV-seropositive. The V gene is TRBV5-4 and the J gene is TRBJ1-2; the D gene remains uncertain. The sample was PBMCs. The nucleotide sequence reads as follows: TGTGCCAGCAGCTTGGGAACGGAAAATAACTATGGCTACACCCTC. It translates as CASSLGTENNYGYTL.